This TCR beta chain was captured by sequencing in a study of blood T cell repertoires in COVID-19. Germline V gene data show CDR1 as MGHDK and CDR2 as SYGVNS. The CDR3 consists of 14 residues. V was cut by 3 bases and J by 5 bases, with 13 bases left in between. In the authors' workflow: Estimation of nucleated cell counts relied on the amplification of reference gene primers. Libraries were prepared by immunoSEQ multiplex PCR; TCRdb keeps only in-frame clonotypes and omits some of them. Clone size and V and J calls were adopted from that table, with D and trimming inferred from the DNA. The sample has some 370,000 clones, 90% seen once.

The chain recombines TRBV25-1 with TRBJ1-1; D remains ambiguous. Source material: peripheral blood. This TCR came from a man younger than 35 with active or convalescent COVID-19. The CDR3 here is CASSDPRRGTEAFF. CDR3 coding DNA: TGTGCCAGCAGTGACCCCCGGAGAGGGACTGAAGCTTTCTTT.